This T cell receptor beta chain was sequenced in a study of blood T cells in healthy people across ages. V lost 1 base and J 3 bases, leaving 14 bases between the germline ends. Looked up from germline, CDR1 is DFQATT and CDR2 is SNEGSKA (reference sequence). The CDR3 contains 15 residues. This clonotype has just a few counts. It was with a sample-barcoded 5' primer and a J-beta primer mix that a second PCR of roughly 7 to 12 cycles was run. A single record per CDR3 protein comes from TCRdb applying MiXCR to the 5' RACE reads. The sample holds 800,000 or so distinct CDR3 sequences, 20% to 25% seen once. These data were also reused for a study on T cells of mothers and their children. Turning to that study: RNA extracted was entirely used for cDNA synthesis, about 1.6 ug per 15 ul. From each mother came over 8 million TCR beta CDR3 reads, and from each child came some 3.2 million.

This TCR was recovered from a boy between 10 and 17 years old in good health. The chain carries TRBV20-1 and TRBJ2-3; D gene unclear. Sequenced sample: blood. CDR3 sequence reads: CSARAKQDGTDTQYF. Here the CDR3 DNA reads TGCAGTGCTAGAGCGAAGCAAGATGGGACAGATACGCAGTATTTT.